This TCR beta chain was observed in a study of T-cell reconstitution after alpha-beta-depleted transplantation in children (dated by TCRdb to about 2016). For context, the study as a whole: The study quantitatively tracked T-cell immune reconstitution after TCRalphabeta/CD19-depleted allogeneic hematopoietic cell transplantation in children using TCR repertoire profiling.

The V and J ends are trimmed by 1 base and 4 bases, leaving 10 bases between them. Including cysteine and phenylalanine, the CDR3 has 14 amino acids. Left in the record is the CDR3 DNA by itself, 42 bases read in frame from the first base. The CDR1 and CDR2 encoded by the germline V gene (reference sequence) are DFQATT and SNEGSKA. Libraries came from PCR. Sequencing was performed on an Illumina HiSeq 2500. TCR libraries were prepared with molecular barcoding, using unique molecular identifiers to normalize TCRbeta repertoire quantification. TCRdb reprocessing: public reads trimmed at Q25 with fastp, clones called with MiXCR, in-frame beta chains kept. Every distinct CDR3 protein forms one entry, paired with its most common genes and DNA. A total of hundreds of thousands of distinct CDR3 sequences appear in this sample, around 17% of them only once. Around 3.3% of the sample comes from the top ten.

Worth noting for this clonotype: No antigen is known for it. No clone much larger than this one lies a single base away; base qualities are absent.

Sequenced material: PBMCs from the stem cell graft donor, taken from the stem cell graft. The sequence links TRBV20-1 to TRBJ2-2, with TRBD2 tentatively as D gene (5 bases match). The receptor was derived from a human donor who donated a stem cell graft to a child with acute lymphoblastic leukemia. CDR3 sequence: CSARAPGTTGELFF. The sequenced DNA: TGCAGTGCTAGAGCCCCGGGAACCACCGGGGAGCTGTTTTTT.